The 4 T cell receptor beta chains listed next were all sequenced from one sample in a study of control samples from healthy donors and cancer patients. Data came from immunoSEQ multiplex PCR; TCRdb stores just in-frame clones and leaves some out. This table holds 25,000 to 35,000 clones, around 92% found once. Sequenced sample: PBMCs. The receptors were gathered from a man aged 50 to 59 with lung cancer.

This chain connects TRBV7-2 to TRBJ2-7, with 9 bases that match TRBD2. CDR1 SGHTA and CDR2 FQGNSA come from the germline V gene. With V trimmed by 5 bases and J by 1 base, 6 bases remained unmatched. This CDR3 has 15 residues. CDR3 loop: CASSPGLAQSYEQYF. CDR3 in DNA: TGTGCCAGCAGCCCTGGACTAGCGCAGTCCTACGAGCAGTACTTC.

This clone was detected only a few times. The chain carries TRBV3-1 (or the pseudogene TRBV3-2) and TRBJ1-5, with a possible D match to TRBD1 (6 bases). V shed 4 bases and J shed 6 bases, with 13 bases lying between them. The CDR3 totals 14 residues. The germline CDR1 and CDR2 sequences are LGHDT and YNNKEL (reference sequence). Written as DNA, the CDR3 is TGTGCCAGCAGCCGATACAGGGCGGGTCAGCCCCAGCATTTT. Translated: CASSRYRAGQPQHF.

V usage is TRBV19 and J usage is TRBJ1-1; 9 bases map to TRBD1. The CDR3 extends over 14 amino acids. Trimming removed 1 base from V and 4 bases from J; junction bases left unmatched: 1. Germline CDR1 reads LNHDA; CDR2 reads SQIVND (reference sequence). This chain's CDR3 is CASSIGQGVTEAFF. Here the CDR3 DNA reads TGTGCCAGTAGTATAGGACAGGGGGTCACTGAAGCTTTCTTT.

The chain couples TRBV5-6 to TRBJ2-2, with 7 bases aligning to TRBD1. Per the germline V gene, CDR1 is SGHDT and CDR2 is YYEEEE. Trimming cost V 4 bases and J 1 base; bases outside gene matches: 7. This CDR3 is 16 amino acids long. CDR3 protein: CASSPKGAQNTGELFF. CDR3 coding DNA: TGTGCCAGCAGCCCCAAGGGGGCCCAGAACACCGGGGAGCTGTTTTTT.